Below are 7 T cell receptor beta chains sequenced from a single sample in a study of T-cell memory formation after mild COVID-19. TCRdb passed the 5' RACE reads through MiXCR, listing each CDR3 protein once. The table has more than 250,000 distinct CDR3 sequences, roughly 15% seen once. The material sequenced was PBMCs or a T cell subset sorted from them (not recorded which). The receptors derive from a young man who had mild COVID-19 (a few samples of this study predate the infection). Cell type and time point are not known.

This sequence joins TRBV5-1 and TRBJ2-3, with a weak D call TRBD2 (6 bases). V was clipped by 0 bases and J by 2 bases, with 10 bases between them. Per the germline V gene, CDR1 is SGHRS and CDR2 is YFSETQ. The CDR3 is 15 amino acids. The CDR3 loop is CASSLGGTATDTQYF. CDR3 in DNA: TGCGCCAGCAGCTTGGGCGGGACGGCCACAGATACGCAGTATTTT.

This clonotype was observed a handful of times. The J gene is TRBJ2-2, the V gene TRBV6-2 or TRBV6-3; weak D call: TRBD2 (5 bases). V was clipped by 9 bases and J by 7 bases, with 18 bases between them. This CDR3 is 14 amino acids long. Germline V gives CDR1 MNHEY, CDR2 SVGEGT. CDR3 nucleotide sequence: TGTGCCAGTGGCAGGACCCTGGGAGACGGGGAGCTGTTTTTT. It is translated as CASGRTLGDGELFF.

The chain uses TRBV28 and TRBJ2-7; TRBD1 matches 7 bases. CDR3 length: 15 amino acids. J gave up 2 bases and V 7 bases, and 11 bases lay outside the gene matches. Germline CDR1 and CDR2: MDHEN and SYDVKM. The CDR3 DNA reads TGTGCCAGCACCACCCAGGGGGTCCGACCCTACGAGCAGTACGTC. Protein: CASTTQGVRPYEQYV.

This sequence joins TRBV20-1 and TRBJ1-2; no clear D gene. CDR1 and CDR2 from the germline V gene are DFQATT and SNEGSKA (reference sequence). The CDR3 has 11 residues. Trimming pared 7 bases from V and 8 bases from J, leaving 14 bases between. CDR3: CSEGRLGGYTF. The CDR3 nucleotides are TGCAGTGAGGGCCGCTTAGGGGGCTACACCTTC.

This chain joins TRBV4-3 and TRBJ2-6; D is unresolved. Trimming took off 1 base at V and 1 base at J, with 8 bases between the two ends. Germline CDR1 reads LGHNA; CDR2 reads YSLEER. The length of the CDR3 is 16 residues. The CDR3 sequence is CASSQGAASGANVLTF. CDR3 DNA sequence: TGCGCCAGCAGCCAAGGAGCCGCTTCTGGGGCCAACGTCCTGACTTTC.

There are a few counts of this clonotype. For the CDR3, the DNA is TGCAGTGCTAGAGCTAGGGACACTGAAGCTTTCTTT. Translation gives CSARARDTEAFF. This chain uses TRBV20-1 with TRBJ1-1; D is unresolved. Germline-derived CDR1 and CDR2 are DFQATT and SNEGSKA (reference sequence). CDR3 length: 12 amino acids. V was clipped by 1 base and J by 3 bases, with 6 bases between them.

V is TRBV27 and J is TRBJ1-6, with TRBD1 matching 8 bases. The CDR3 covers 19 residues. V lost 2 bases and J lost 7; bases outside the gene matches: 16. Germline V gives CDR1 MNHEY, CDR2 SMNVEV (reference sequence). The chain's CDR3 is CASSLHPLSGQGRNSPLHF. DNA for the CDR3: TGTGCCAGCAGTTTACACCCCCTGTCCGGACAGGGCCGGAATTCACCCCTCCACTTT.